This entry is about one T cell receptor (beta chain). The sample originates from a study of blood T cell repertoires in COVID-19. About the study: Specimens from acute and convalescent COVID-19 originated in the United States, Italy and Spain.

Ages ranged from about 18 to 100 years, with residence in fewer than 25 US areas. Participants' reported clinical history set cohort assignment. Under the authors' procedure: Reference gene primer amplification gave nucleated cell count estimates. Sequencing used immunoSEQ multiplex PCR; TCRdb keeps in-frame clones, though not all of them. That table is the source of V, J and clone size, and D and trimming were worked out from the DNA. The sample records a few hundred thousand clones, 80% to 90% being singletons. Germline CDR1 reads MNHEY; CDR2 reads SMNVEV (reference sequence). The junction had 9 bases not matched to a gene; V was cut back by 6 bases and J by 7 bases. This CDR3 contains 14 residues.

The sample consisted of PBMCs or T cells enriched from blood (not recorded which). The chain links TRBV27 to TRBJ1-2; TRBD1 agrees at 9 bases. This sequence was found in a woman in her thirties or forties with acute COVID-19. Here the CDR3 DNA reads TGTGCCAGCAGAAGCCTCGGGACAGGGCTTGGCTACACCTTC. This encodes CASRSLGTGLGYTF.